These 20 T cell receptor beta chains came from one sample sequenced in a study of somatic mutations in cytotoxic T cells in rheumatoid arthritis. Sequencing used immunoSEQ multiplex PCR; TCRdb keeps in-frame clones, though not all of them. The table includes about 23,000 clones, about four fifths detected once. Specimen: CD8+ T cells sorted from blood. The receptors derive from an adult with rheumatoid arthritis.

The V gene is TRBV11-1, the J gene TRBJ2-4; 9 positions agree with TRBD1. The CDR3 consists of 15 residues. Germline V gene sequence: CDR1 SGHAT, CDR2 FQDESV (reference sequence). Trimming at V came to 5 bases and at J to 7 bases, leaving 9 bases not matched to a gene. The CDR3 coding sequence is TGTGCCAGCAGCGGATGGGACAGGGAGCACAACATTCAGTACTTC. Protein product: CASSGWDREHNIQYF.

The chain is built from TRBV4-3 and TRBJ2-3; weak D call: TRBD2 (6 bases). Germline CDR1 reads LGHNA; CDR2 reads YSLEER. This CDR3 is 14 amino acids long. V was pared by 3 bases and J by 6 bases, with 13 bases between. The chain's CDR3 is CASSQTRPTDTQYF. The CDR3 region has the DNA TGCGCCAGCAGCCAGACTAGGCCGACCGATACGCAGTATTTT.

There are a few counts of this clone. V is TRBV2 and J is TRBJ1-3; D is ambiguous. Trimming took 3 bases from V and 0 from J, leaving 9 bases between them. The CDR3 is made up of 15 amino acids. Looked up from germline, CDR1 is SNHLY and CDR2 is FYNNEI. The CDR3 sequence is CASSDPVHSGNTIYF. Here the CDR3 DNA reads TGTGCCAGCAGTGATCCCGTCCACTCTGGAAACACCATATATTTT. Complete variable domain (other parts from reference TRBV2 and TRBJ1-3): EPEVTQTPSHQVTQMGQEVILRCVPISNHLYFYWYRQILGQKVEFLVSFYNNEISEKSEIFDDQFSVERPDGSNFTLKIRSTKLEDSAMYFCASSDPVHSGNTIYFGEGSWLTVV.

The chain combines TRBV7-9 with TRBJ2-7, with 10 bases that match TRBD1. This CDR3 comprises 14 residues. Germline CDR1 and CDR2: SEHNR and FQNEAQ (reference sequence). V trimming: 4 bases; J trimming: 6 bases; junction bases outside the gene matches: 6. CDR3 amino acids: CASSSVDRGSEQYF. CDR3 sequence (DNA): TGTGCCAGCAGCTCAGTGGACAGGGGGAGCGAGCAGTACTTC.

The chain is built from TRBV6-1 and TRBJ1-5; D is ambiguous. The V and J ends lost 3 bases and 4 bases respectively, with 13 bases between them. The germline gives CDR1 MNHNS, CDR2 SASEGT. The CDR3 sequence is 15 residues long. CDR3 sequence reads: CASSEFFRENQPQHF. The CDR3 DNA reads TGTGCCAGCAGTGAGTTTTTTAGGGAGAATCAGCCCCAGCATTTT.

This chain's CDR3 is CASSPREVLKTEAFF. In DNA, the CDR3 is TGTGCCAGCAGCCCGCGCGAGGTCTTAAAGACTGAAGCTTTCTTT. The chain has TRBV2 and TRBJ1-1; D unclear. V was pared by 6 bases and J by 5 bases, with 19 bases between. This CDR3 spans 15 amino acids. In germline, CDR1 is SNHLY, CDR2 FYNNEI.

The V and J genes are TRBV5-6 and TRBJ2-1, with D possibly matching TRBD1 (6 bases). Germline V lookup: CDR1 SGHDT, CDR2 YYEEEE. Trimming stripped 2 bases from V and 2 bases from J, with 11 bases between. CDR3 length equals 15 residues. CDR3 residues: CASSFHRDPYNEQFF. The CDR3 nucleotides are TGTGCCAGCAGCTTCCACAGGGATCCCTACAATGAGCAGTTCTTC.

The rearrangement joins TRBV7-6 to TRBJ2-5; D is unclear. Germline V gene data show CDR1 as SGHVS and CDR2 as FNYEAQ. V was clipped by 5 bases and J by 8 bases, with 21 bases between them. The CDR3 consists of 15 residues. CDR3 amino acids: CASSPNRAPEGTQYF. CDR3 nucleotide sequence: TGTGCCAGCAGCCCAAACCGGGCCCCGGAAGGTACCCAGTACTTC. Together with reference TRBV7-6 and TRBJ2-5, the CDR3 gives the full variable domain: GAGVSQSPRYKVTKRGQDVALRCDPISGHVSLYWYRQALGQGPEFLTYFNYEAQQDKSGLPNDRFSAERPEGSISTLTIQRTEQRDSAMYRCASSPNRAPEGTQYFGPGTRLLVL.

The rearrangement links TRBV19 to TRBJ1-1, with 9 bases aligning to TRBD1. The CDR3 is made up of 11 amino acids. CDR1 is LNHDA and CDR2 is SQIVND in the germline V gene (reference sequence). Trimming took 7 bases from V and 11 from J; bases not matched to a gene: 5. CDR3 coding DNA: TGTGCCAGTAATCAACAGGGGGCGGCTTTCTTT. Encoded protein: CASNQQGAAFF.

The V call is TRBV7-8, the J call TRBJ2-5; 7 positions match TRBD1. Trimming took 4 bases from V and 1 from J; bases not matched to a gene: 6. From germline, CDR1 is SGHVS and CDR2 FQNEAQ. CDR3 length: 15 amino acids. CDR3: CASSSPDRAQETQYF. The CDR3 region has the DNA TGTGCCAGCAGCTCCCCCGACAGGGCCCAAGAGACCCAGTACTTC.

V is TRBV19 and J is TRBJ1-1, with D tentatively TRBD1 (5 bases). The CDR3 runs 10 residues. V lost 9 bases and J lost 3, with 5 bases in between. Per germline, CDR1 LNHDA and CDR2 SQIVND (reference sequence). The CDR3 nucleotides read TGTGCCAGACAGGACACTGAAGCTTTCTTT. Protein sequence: CARQDTEAFF.

The CDR3 region has the DNA TGTGCCAGCAGTTTGGGGGGCACAGATACGCAGTATTTT. Its translation: CASSLGGTDTQYF. The chain uses TRBV28 and TRBJ2-3; D may correspond to TRBD1 or TRBD2 (5 bases each). Germline-derived CDR1 and CDR2 are MDHEN and SYDVKM. The V and J ends lost 3 bases and 1 base respectively, with 5 bases between them. This CDR3 is built from 13 residues.

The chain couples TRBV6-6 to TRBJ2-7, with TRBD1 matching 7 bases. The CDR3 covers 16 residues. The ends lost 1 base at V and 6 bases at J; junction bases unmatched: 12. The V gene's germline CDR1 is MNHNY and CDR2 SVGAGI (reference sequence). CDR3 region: CASSYLVVGGWSEQYF. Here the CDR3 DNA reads TGTGCCAGCAGTTACTTGGTGGTAGGGGGCTGGAGCGAGCAGTACTTC.

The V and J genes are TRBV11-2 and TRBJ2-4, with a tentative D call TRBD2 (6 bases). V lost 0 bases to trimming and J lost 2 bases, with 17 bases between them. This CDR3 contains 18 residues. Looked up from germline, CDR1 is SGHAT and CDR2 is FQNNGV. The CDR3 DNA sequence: TGTGCCAGCAGCTTAGATCCTAGCGCCTACAGAACCAAAAACATTCAGTACTTC. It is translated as CASSLDPSAYRTKNIQYF.

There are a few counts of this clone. The CDR3 DNA is TGTGCCAGCAGCCCCAGTCCGACCTCCTACGAGCAGTACTTC. Its protein is CASSPSPTSYEQYF. V usage is TRBV9 and J usage is TRBJ2-7; no clear D gene. The germline V gene encodes CDR1 SGDLS and CDR2 YYNGEE. The CDR3 is 14 amino acids. Trimming left V 4 bases short and J 0 bases short, with 11 bases between. Full variable domain (outside the CDR3, taken from reference TRBV9 and TRBJ2-7): DSGVTQTPKHLITATGQRVTLRCSPRSGDLSVYWYQQSLDQGLQFLIQYYNGEERAKGNILERFSAQQFPDLHSELNLSSLELGDSALYFCASSPSPTSYEQYFGPGTRLTVT.

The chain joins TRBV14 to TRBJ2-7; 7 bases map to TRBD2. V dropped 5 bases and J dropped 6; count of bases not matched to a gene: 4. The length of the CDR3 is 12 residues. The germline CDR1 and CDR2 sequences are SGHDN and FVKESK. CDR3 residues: CASSVGGGEQYF. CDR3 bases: TGTGCCAGCAGCGTAGGCGGGGGCGAGCAGTACTTC.

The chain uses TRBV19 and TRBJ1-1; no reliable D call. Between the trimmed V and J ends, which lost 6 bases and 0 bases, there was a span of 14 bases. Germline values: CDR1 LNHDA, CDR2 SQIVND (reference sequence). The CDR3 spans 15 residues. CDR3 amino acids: CASSPGRTMNTEAFF. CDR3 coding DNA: TGTGCCAGTAGCCCAGGCCGGACCATGAACACTGAAGCTTTCTTT.

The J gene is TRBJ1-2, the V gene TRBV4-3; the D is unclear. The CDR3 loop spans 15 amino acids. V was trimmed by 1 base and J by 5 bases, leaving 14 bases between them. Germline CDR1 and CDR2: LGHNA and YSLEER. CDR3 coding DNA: TGCGCCAGCAGCCAAGTCCTGACCGACTCGTATGGCTACACCTTC. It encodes CASSQVLTDSYGYTF.

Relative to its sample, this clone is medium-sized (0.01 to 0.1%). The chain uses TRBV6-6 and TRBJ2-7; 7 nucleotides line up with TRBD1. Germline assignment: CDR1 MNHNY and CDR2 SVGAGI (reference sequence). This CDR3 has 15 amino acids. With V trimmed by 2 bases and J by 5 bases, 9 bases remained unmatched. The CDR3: CASSYTRQGVDEQYF. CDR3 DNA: TGTGCCAGCAGTTACACGAGACAGGGAGTCGACGAGCAGTACTTC.

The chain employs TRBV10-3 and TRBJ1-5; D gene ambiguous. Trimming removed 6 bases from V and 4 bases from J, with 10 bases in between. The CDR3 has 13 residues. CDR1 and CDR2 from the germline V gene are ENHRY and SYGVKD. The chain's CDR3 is CAISEEVNQPQHF. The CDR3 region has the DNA TGTGCCATCAGCGAAGAGGTTAATCAGCCCCAGCATTTT.